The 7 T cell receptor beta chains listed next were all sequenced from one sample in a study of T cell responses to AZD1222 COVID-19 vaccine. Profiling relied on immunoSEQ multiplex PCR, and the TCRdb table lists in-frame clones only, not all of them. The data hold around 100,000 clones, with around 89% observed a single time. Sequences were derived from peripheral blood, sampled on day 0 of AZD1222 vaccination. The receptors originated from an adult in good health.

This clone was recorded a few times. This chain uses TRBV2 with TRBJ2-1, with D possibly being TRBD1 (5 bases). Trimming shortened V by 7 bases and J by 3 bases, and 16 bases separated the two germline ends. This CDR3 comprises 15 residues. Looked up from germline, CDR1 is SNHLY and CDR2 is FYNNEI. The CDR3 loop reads CASTLGPASYNEQFF. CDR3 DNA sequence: TGTGCCAGCACGCTGGGGCCAGCGAGCTACAATGAGCAGTTCTTC.

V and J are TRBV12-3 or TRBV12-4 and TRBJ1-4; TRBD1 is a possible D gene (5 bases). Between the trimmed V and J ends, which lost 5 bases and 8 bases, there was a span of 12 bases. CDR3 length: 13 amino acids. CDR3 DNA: TGTGCCAGCAGTCTGGGGACCGGCGAAAAACTGTTTTTT. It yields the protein CASSLGTGEKLFF.

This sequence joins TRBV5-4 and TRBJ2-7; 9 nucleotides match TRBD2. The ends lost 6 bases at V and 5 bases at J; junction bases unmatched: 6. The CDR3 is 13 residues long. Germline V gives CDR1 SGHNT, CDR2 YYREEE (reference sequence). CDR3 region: CASTAGGLNEQYF. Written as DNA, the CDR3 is TGTGCCAGCACCGCGGGGGGGCTGAACGAGCAGTACTTC.

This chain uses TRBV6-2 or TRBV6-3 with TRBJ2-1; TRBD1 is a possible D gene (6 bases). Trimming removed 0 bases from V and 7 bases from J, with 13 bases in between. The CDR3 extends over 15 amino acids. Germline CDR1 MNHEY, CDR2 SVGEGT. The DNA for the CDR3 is TGTGCCAGCAGTTACTCGTGGGGGCCAGTAAATGAGCAGTTCTTC. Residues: CASSYSWGPVNEQFF.

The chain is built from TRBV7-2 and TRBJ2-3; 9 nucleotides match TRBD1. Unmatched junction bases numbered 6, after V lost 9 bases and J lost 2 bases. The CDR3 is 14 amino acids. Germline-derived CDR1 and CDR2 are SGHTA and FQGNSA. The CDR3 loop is CASKDRGTTDTQYF. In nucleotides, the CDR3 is TGTGCCAGTAAAGACAGGGGGACCACAGATACGCAGTATTTT.

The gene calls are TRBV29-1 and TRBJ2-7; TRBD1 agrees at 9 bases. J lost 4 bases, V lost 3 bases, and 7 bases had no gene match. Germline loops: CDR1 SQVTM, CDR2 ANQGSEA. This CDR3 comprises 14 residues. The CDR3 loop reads CSVESLDRGYEQYF. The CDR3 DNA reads TGCAGCGTTGAGAGTCTGGACAGGGGTTACGAGCAGTACTTC.

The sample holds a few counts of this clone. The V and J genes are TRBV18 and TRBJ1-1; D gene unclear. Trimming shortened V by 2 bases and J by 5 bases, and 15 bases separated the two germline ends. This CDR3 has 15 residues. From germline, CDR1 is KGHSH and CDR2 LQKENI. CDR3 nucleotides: TGTGCCAGCTCACCAATTGAAGGTCGGGATACTGAAGCTTTCTTT. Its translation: CASSPIEGRDTEAFF.